This is a list of T cell receptor beta chains from one sample in a study of human thymus T cells. Repertoires were generated with immunoSEQ multiplex PCR, while TCRdb's copy carries only in-frame clones and drops some. The sample shows 45,000 to 75,000 clones, around 94% of them seen only once. The sequenced sample was blood. Receptors originate from a boy less than two years old with a congenital heart defect but otherwise immunologically healthy. CDR3s include the opening cysteine and the closing phenylalanine or tryptophan. A D gene is named only where the DNA matches it firmly. Clone sizes are given selectively: once, few, many, or a class where the clone is expanded.

clone_size j_call v_call d_call cdr3_nt cdr3_aa
. TRBJ2-1 TRBV11-3 . TGTGCCTCCGAGACCTGGGGGGGCCCCCACAATGAGCAGTTCTTC CASETWGGPHNEQFF
. TRBJ2-1 TRBV10-3 TRBD2 TGTGCCATCAGTGAGTGGACTAGCGGGGGGGCGAGGTACAATGAGCAGTTCTTC CAISEWTSGGARYNEQFF
. TRBJ2-7 TRBV11-2 TRBD2 TGTGCCAGCAGCTTTTCTAGCGGGACCTACGAGCAGTACTTC CASSFSSGTYEQYF
. TRBJ2-3 TRBV9 TRBD2 TGTGCCAGCAGCGTAGGCGGGGGGGCCGTAGATACGCAGTATTTT CASSVGGGAVDTQYF
. TRBJ2-7 TRBV21-1 . TGTGCCAGCAGCAAAGACAGGGAGGAGTACTTC CASSKDREEYF
. TRBJ2-1 TRBV27 . TGTGCCAGCAGTTTACTAACGGGAGTTCGGTTCTTC CASSLLTGVRFF
. TRBJ2-6 TRBV28 TRBD1 TGTGCCAGCAACCTAAGGGGGCTTGGGGCCAACGTCCTGACTTTC CASNLRGLGANVLTF
. TRBJ2-3 TRBV7-6 TRBD2 TGTGCCAGCAGCCCATTAGCGGGGAATACAGATACGCAGTATTTT CASSPLAGNTDTQYF
. TRBJ2-7 TRBV4-1 . TGCGCCAGCAGCCAAGAGGGGGCGGCAACCTACGAGCAGTACTTC CASSQEGAATYEQYF
. TRBJ1-2 TRBV19 . TGTGCCAGTAGTATCCCAGGTCATGGCTACACCTTC CASSIPGHGYTF
once TRBJ1-4 TRBV5-1 . TGCGCCACAACAACCCGGTGGGGTGCGGGTAATGAAAAACTGTTTTTT CATTTRWGAGNEKLFF
. TRBJ2-1 TRBV21-1 . TGTGCCAGCAGCAAAGGCCTAGCGGGAGTGGCTGAGCAGTTCTTC CASSKGLAGVAEQFF
. TRBJ1-1 TRBV2 . TGTGCCAGCAGAAGAGCGAAGCTACAGGGCAAAGCTTTCTTT CASRRAKLQGKAFF
. TRBJ2-5 TRBV30 . TGTGCCTGGAATCGGGGGGCCCAAGAGACCCAGTACTTC CAWNRGAQETQYF
. TRBJ1-2 TRBV10-3 TRBD1 TGTGCCATCATGGCAGGGGGGGACTATGGCTACACCTTC CAIMAGGDYGYTF
few TRBJ1-1 TRBV30 TRBD1 TGTGCCTGGAGTCCTGGGACAGGCGAAGCTTTCTTT CAWSPGTGEAFF
. TRBJ2-5 TRBV9 TRBD2 TGTGCCAGCAGCGGGGCTAGCGGGGGTAGGGAGACCCAGTACTTC CASSGASGGRETQYF
. TRBJ2-5 TRBV29-1 . TGCAGCGGTATGCGGGGCCAAGAGACCCAGTACTTC CSGMRGQETQYF
once TRBJ1-1 TRBV19 . TGTGCCAGTAGTGCCGGGACACCTTGTTCCTTT CASSAGTPCSF
. TRBJ2-7 TRBV29-1 . TGCAGCGTTAGGGGCCCCTTCGAGCAGTACTTC CSVRGPFEQYF
. TRBJ1-2 TRBV7-2 . TGTGCCAGCAGCCGGGACAAATATGGCTACACCTTC CASSRDKYGYTF
. TRBJ2-1 TRBV4-2 . TGTGCCAGCAGCCAAAAGGTCCCCCGGGACCCCCTCCCCATTTACAATGAGCAGTTCTTC CASSQKVPRDPLPIYNEQFF
. TRBJ1-5 TRBV4-2 . TGTGCCAGCAGCCTTCGGGGAAGTAGCAATCAGCCCCAGCATTTT CASSLRGSSNQPQHF
. TRBJ2-2 TRBV6-4 TRBD2 TGTGCCAGCAGTGAAGTCGCGGGGGAGAACACCGGGGAGCTGTTTTTT CASSEVAGENTGELFF
. TRBJ2-5 TRBV10-1 . TGCGCCAGCAGTGACAACAGAACGGGAGAGACCCAGTACTTC CASSDNRTGETQYF
once TRBJ2-3 TRBV18 . TGTGCCAGCTCACCACGATCAGTTCCTAGCACAGATACGCAGTATTTT CASSPRSVPSTDTQYF
. TRBJ2-7 TRBV5-6 . TGTGCCAGCACCCCGGGGGACGAGCAGTACTTC CASTPGDEQYF
. TRBJ1-3 TRBV4-1 . TGCGCCAGCAATAAGGGCCCAAGCTCTGGAAACACCATATATTTT CASNKGPSSGNTIYF
. TRBJ2-1 TRBV7-9 TRBD1 TGTGCCAGCAGCTTAGGCCAAACAGGGGGTGAGCAGTTCTTC CASSLGQTGGEQFF
. TRBJ2-7 TRBV5-4 . TGTGCCAGCAGCTTGGAGCCTAGCAGGTCCTACGAGCAGTACTTC CASSLEPSRSYEQYF
. TRBJ2-5 TRBV2 . TGTGCCAGCAGTGGAGAGTGGGAGACCCAGTACTTC CASSGEWETQYF
. TRBJ2-3 TRBV7-3 . TGTGCCAGCAGCGCCGACGAAGACCGCACAGATACGCAGTATTTT CASSADEDRTDTQYF
. TRBJ2-1 TRBV5-6 . TGTGCCAGCAGCTTGTTTGGGGTGCGGGGTGAGCAGTTCTTC CASSLFGVRGEQFF
. TRBJ1-4 TRBV6-5 . TGTGCCAGCAGTTTTAGGGGGTTGGGGGGAAAACTGTTTTTT CASSFRGLGGKLFF
. TRBJ1-1 TRBV10-1 . TGCGCCAGCAGTGAGTCGGTGCACGGATTGAACACTGAAGCTTTCTTT CASSESVHGLNTEAFF